Sequencing of this T cell receptor beta chain was carried out in a study of OX40 agonist ivuxolimab in advanced cancers. Broader study findings: Both CD4+ and CD8+ T cell populations in blood had undergone clonal expansion by week 6 at 0.1 to 3.0 mg/kg. The study did not work out the antigen specificity of the expanded peripheral T cells.

Note on this clone: Its antigen is not identified.

Drawing of blood for sampling happened at baseline, at cycle 4 day 1, and at cycle 7 day 1. Trimming stripped 4 bases from V and 0 bases from J, with 8 bases between. The CDR3 has 13 residues. Germline-derived CDR1 and CDR2 are SGHKS and YYEKEE (reference sequence). Sequenced by immunoSEQ multiplex PCR; TCRdb stores in-frame clones only, minus some. The table shows about 63,000 clones, with 85% to 90% occurring only once. The specimen comprised CD4+ or CD8+ T cells sorted from blood, sampled in a trial of the OX40 agonist ivuxolimab. The J gene is TRBJ2-7, the V gene TRBV5-5; D is ambiguous. The TCR sequence derives from an adult with an advanced solid tumor such as melanoma, head and neck, liver or kidney cancer. The DNA for the CDR3 is TGTGCCAGCAGCGCGCTAAGCTCCTACGAGCAGTACTTC. Its translation is CASSALSSYEQYF.